The next 23 T cell receptor beta chains were all read from a single sample in a study of human T cells and chemical hapten exposure. A single record per CDR3 protein comes from TCRdb applying MiXCR to the RACE reads. The table lists more than 150,000 distinct CDR3 sequences, about 25% of them singletons, with about 2.5% in the top ten. Time point in this sample: patch test 3, about 24 weeks after DPC sensitization. The treatment here: therapeutic diphenylcyclopropenone sensitization with weekly scalp DPC. The specimen comprised whole blood, sampled in connection with sensitization to the hapten diphenylcyclopropenone (DPC). Every receptor here comes from a woman between 40 and 55 years old with alopecia areata. Some clones in this sample may be carry-over from other donors' samples.

The chain is built from TRBV6-5 and TRBJ1-6; 7 bases align to TRBD1. CDR3 length equals 14 residues. The junction had 3 bases not matched to a gene; V was cut back by 6 bases and J by 4 bases. The germline gives CDR1 MNHEY, CDR2 SVGAGI. The CDR3 spells CASSRDRYNSPLHF. CDR3 coding DNA: TGTGCCAGCAGCCGGGACAGATATAATTCACCCCTCCACTTT.

This clonotype has just a few counts. The rearrangement uses TRBV28 and TRBJ2-4, with TRBD1 identical over 10 bases. V was clipped by 4 bases and J by 9 bases; unmatched bases: 15. CDR3 length: 17 amino acids. Germline CDR1 reads MDHEN; CDR2 reads SYDVKM. The CDR3 is CASSSIRQGAGPRIQYF. CDR3 coding DNA: TGTGCCAGCAGTTCCATACGACAGGGGGCTGGCCCTCGCATTCAGTACTTC.

V and J are TRBV12-3 or TRBV12-4 and TRBJ2-3; maybe TRBD2 (6 bases). The CDR3 spans 16 residues. The ends were cut back, 5 bases at V and 0 bases at J, with 15 bases in the middle. The CDR3 DNA follows: TGTGCCAGCAGTGGGAGTTCTAGCGATAGCACAGATACGCAGTATTTT. It codes for CASSGSSSDSTDTQYF.

This clonotype has ten or more counts. DNA for the CDR3: TGTGCCAGCATTCCAGACAGGGAGGCTTCCTATGGCTACACCTTC. This encodes CASIPDREASYGYTF. This chain links TRBV6-1 with TRBJ1-2; TRBD1 matches 7 bases. The CDR3 extends over 15 amino acids. From germline, CDR1 is MNHNS and CDR2 SASEGT. Trimming removed 7 bases from V and 4 bases from J; junction bases left unmatched: 12.

This clonotype was counted many times. The chain has TRBV28 and TRBJ1-5; D perhaps matches TRBD1 (5 bases). The CDR3 has 14 amino acids. Germline assignment: CDR1 MDHEN and CDR2 SYDVKM. V was trimmed by 4 bases and J by 7 bases, leaving 14 bases between them. The CDR3 DNA sequence: TGTGCCAGCAGTTGGTTCGGGGGAGGACAGCCCCAGCATTTT. Translated: CASSWFGGGQPQHF.

Notes on this clonotype: The junction departs from the called germline gene at one end, perhaps through a read error. V is TRBV7-3 and J is TRBJ2-2; D remains ambiguous. The germline gives CDR1 SGHTA, CDR2 FQGTGA. The CDR3 extends over 16 amino acids. The CDR3 region is CASNLYYSLNTGELFF. CDR3 coding DNA: TGTGCCAGCAACTTATACTACAGCCTGAACACCGGGGAGCTGTTTTTT. The variable domain in full, completed from reference TRBV7-3 and TRBJ2-2, reads GAGVSQTPSNKVTEKGKYVELRCDPISGHTALYWYRQSLGQGPEFLIYFQGTGAADDSGLPNDRFFAVRPEGSVSTLKIQRTERGDSAVYLCASNLYYSLNTGELFFGEGSRLTVL.

This chain links TRBV9 with TRBJ2-1; the D gene is possibly TRBD2 (5 bases). The ends were cut back, 4 bases at V and 1 base at J, with 12 bases in the middle. Germline-derived CDR1 and CDR2 are SGDLS and YYNGEE. CDR3 size: 15 residues. The CDR3 loop reads CASSQILGSYNEQFF. The CDR3 DNA is TGTGCCAGCAGCCAAATACTAGGGTCCTACAATGAGCAGTTCTTC.

There are a few counts of this clonotype. The J gene is TRBJ2-1, the V gene TRBV7-2, with D unresolved. Germline V gene sequence: CDR1 SGHTA, CDR2 FQGNSA. This CDR3 has 14 residues. Trimming shortened V by 0 bases and J by 6 bases, and 9 bases separated the two germline ends. The CDR3 spells CASSLAVSLNEQFF. The CDR3 DNA follows: TGTGCCAGCAGCTTAGCGGTTAGCCTCAATGAGCAGTTCTTC.

This clonotype showed up just a few times. This chain links TRBV4-3 with TRBJ1-4; D unclear. The CDR3 totals 16 residues. Germline V gene data show CDR1 as LGHNA and CDR2 as YSLEER. V was clipped by 1 base and J by 3 bases, with 12 bases between them. CDR3 nucleotide sequence: TGCGCCAGCAGCCAAGCGCAGTCAGACGCTAATGAAAAACTGTTTTTT. Residues: CASSQAQSDANEKLFF.

The gene calls are TRBV20-1 and TRBJ1-3; 7 nucleotides agree with TRBD1. With V trimmed by 3 bases and J by 2 bases, 1 base remained unmatched. Germline CDR1 reads DFQATT; CDR2 reads SNEGSKA (reference sequence). This CDR3 spans 13 amino acids. The CDR3 sequence: CSARTGPGNTIYF. CDR3 DNA sequence: TGCAGTGCTAGGACAGGGCCTGGAAACACCATATATTTT.

This clonotype occurred many times. The V gene is TRBV5-1, the J gene TRBJ2-1, with 7 bases aligning to TRBD2. The length of the CDR3 is 13 residues. Per germline, CDR1 SGHRS and CDR2 YFSETQ. V trimming: 0 bases; J trimming: 8 bases; junction bases outside the gene matches: 2. CDR3 DNA sequence: TGCGCCAGCAGCTTGGACCTAGCGGATGAGCAGTTCTTC. As protein: CASSLDLADEQFF.

The J gene is TRBJ2-7, the V gene TRBV20-1, with 10 bases that match TRBD1. CDR1 is DFQATT and CDR2 is SNEGSKA in the germline V gene (reference sequence). V shed 6 bases, J shed 2 bases, and the junction held 7 bases outside the gene matches. This CDR3 spans 14 amino acids. The CDR3 DNA sequence: TGCAGTGCCACCGGGGGGACAGGGGCCTACGAGCAGTACTTC. It specifies CSATGGTGAYEQYF.

The CDR3 DNA reads TGTGCCAGCAGCGTCGATCGACAGATGAACACTGAAGCTTTCTTT. It translates to CASSVDRQMNTEAFF. The V and J genes are TRBV9 and TRBJ1-1, with a weak D call TRBD1 (5 bases). The germline CDR1 and CDR2 sequences are SGDLS and YYNGEE. The CDR3 is 15 residues long. Deletions cut 2 bases from V and 0 bases from J, with 11 bases between. The entire variable domain, with the rest obtained from reference TRBV9 and TRBJ1-1, is as follows: DSGVTQTPKHLITATGQRVTLRCSPRSGDLSVYWYQQSLDQGLQFLIQYYNGEERAKGNILERFSAQQFPDLHSELNLSSLELGDSALYFCASSVDRQMNTEAFFGQGTRLTVV.

The gene calls are TRBV12-3 or TRBV12-4 and TRBJ1-1; D possibly corresponds to TRBD1 (5 bases). With 6 bases removed from V and 0 bases from J, the gap between germline ends came to 8 bases. The CDR3 runs to 13 residues. The CDR3 here is CASSKTVNTEAFF. For the CDR3, the DNA is TGTGCCAGCAGCAAGACAGTGAACACTGAAGCTTTCTTT.

The table lists this clonotype with a few counts. The gene calls are TRBV12-3 or TRBV12-4 and TRBJ2-1; 7 nucleotides agree with TRBD2. CDR3 length: 13 amino acids. J lost 7 bases, V lost 6 bases, and 6 bases had no gene match. Here the CDR3 reads CASSGGLLNEQFF. In DNA, the CDR3 is TGTGCCAGCAGCGGGGGACTACTGAATGAGCAGTTCTTC.

This clonotype was counted only a few times. This rearrangement joins TRBV10-3 to TRBJ1-1; no clear D gene. CDR1 is ENHRY, CDR2 SYGVKD, per germline. The CDR3 extends over 13 amino acids. V was cut by 10 bases and J by 1 base, with 13 bases left in between. The CDR3 sequence: CASSSDPNTEAFF. The CDR3 DNA sequence: TGTGCCAGCTCCTCTGACCCGAACACTGAAGCTTTCTTT.

The rearrangement joins TRBV4-2 to TRBJ2-1; 8 nucleotides agree with TRBD1. CDR3 length: 13 amino acids. Looked up from germline, CDR1 is LGHNA and CDR2 is YNFKEQ. Trimming took 3 bases from V and 10 from J; bases not matched to a gene: 5. The CDR3: CASSHRDRLEQFF. The CDR3 DNA follows: TGTGCCAGCAGCCATAGGGACAGGTTGGAGCAGTTCTTC.

The sample holds many counts of this clonotype. The chain employs TRBV18 and TRBJ2-1, with unresolved D. CDR1 KGHSH and CDR2 LQKENI come from the germline V gene. CDR3 length: 12 amino acids. Deletions cut 0 bases from V and 7 bases from J, with 4 bases between. The CDR3 region has the DNA TGTGCCAGCTCACCACCGGGGAATGAGCAGTTCTTC. Its protein is CASSPPGNEQFF.

The rearrangement links TRBV7-2 to TRBJ1-5; the D is unclear. The germline gives CDR1 SGHTA, CDR2 FQGNSA. V shed 0 bases and J shed 0 bases, with 6 bases lying between them. CDR3 size: 15 residues. The CDR3 DNA reads TGTGCCAGCAGCTTAGCGCTGGGTAGCAATCAGCCCCAGCATTTT. Amino acid sequence: CASSLALGSNQPQHF.

This chain joins TRBV11-2 and TRBJ2-1; 10 bases match TRBD2. Germline V gene lookup returns CDR1 SGHAT and CDR2 FQNNGV. The CDR3 length is 16 residues. Losses at the gene ends were 5 bases for V and 7 bases for J; bases not matched to a gene: 11. The CDR3 here is CASSPRRLAGVNEQFF. The CDR3 nucleotides are TGTGCCAGCAGCCCGAGGCGGCTAGCGGGAGTGAATGAGCAGTTCTTC.

This clonotype was counted ten times or more. V usage is TRBV20-1 and J usage is TRBJ1-2, with D uncertain. Germline V lookup: CDR1 DFQATT, CDR2 SNEGSKA (reference sequence). V was shortened by 0 bases and J by 0 bases, with 11 bases between the two germline ends. The length of the CDR3 is 15 residues. The CDR3 DNA reads as TGCAGTGCTAGAGACACCTCCACTACTAACTATGGCTACACCTTC. This sequence encodes CSARDTSTTNYGYTF.

The J gene is TRBJ1-2, the V gene TRBV7-2, with unresolved D. Trimming cost V 5 bases and J 3 bases, with 7 bases left between them. Germline CDR1 SGHTA, CDR2 FQGNSA. The CDR3 covers 12 residues. The CDR3 DNA reads TGTGCCAGCAGCCCCGAGTACTATGGCTACACCTTC. It codes for CASSPEYYGYTF.

This clonotype was detected many times. The V call is TRBV29-1, the J call TRBJ1-1, with 7 bases lining up with TRBD1. This CDR3 contains 12 residues. Unmatched junction bases numbered 4, after V lost 7 bases and J lost 2 bases. In germline, CDR1 is SQVTM, CDR2 ANQGSEA. DNA for the CDR3: TGCAGCGCGGACAGGTCTAACACTGAAGCTTTCTTT. It yields the protein CSADRSNTEAFF.